This entry concerns a single T cell receptor (beta chain). Antigen specificity is unknown. A much larger clone lies a single base off, so this may be a read error. These data originate in a study of CD8 T cells in ankylosing spondylitis. Study-wide points: Seemingly characteristic of ankylosing spondylitis blood was a TCR beta motif consisting of several highly homologous variants. Disease-associated clones were reportedly significantly overrepresented in matched ankylosing spondylitis synovial fluid. Reports of some motif variants in reactive arthritis synovial fluid and blood predate this one. Relatively scarce in peripheral blood, disease-linked clones were CD8+.

Trimming at V came to 7 bases and at J to 4 bases, leaving 7 bases not matched to a gene. This CDR3 spans 14 amino acids. TCRdb used MiXCR to reprocess the 5' RACE reads, holding one entry per CDR3 protein. The table has 200,000 to 250,000 distinct CDR3 sequences, about a quarter seen once. Sequencing was performed on blood, either unsorted or a sorted T cell fraction (not recorded which). The chain couples TRBV12-3 or TRBV12-4 to TRBJ1-5; 7 bases are shared with TRBD1. This clonotype originated in a male donor with ankylosing spondylitis or in good health (not recorded which). CDR3 sequence (DNA): TGTGCCAGCAACCCTGGGACAGCTAATCAGCCCCAGCATTTT. Its protein is CASNPGTANQPQHF.